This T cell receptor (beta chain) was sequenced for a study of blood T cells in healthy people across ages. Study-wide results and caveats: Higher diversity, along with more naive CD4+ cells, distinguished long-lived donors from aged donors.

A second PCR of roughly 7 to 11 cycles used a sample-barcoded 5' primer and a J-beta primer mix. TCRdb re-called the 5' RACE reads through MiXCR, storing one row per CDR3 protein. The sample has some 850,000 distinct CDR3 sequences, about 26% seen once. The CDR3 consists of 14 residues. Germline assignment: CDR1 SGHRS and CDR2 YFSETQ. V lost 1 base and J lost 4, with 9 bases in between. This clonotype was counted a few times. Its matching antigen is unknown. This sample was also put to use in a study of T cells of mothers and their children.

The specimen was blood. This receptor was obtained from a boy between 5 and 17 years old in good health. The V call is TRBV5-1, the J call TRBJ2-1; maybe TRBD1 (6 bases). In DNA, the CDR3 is TGCGCCAGCAGCTTGAGGGGGTTTTACAATGAGCAGTTCTTC. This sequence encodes CASSLRGFYNEQFF.